Each of the 16 T cell receptor beta chains below was sequenced from the same sample in a study of post-analysis software for immune sequencing data. Study findings and constraints: A few TRBV segments appeared more often in patients than in controls, and TRBV5-6, TRBV5-1 and TRBV20-1 were among these.

Every TCR beta cDNA library bore unique molecular identifiers. TCRdb recomputed calls from the PCR reads with MiXCR, one row per CDR3 protein. Among 650,000 to 850,000 distinct CDR3 sequences, roughly half were seen once, and the ten largest hold about 4.8%. No cognate antigen is known for these TCRs. The sequenced material came from blood. The receptors were gathered from a girl between 5 and 17 years old with multiple sclerosis.

This chain joins TRBV9 and TRBJ2-7; D gene uncertain. Trimming removed 0 bases from V and 0 bases from J, with 10 bases in between. The germline CDR1 and CDR2 sequences are SGDLS and YYNGEE. The CDR3 totals 15 residues. CDR3 sequence (DNA): TGTGCCAGCAGCGTAGACGGCTTGTCCTCCTACGAGCAGTACTTC. Its protein is CASSVDGLSSYEQYF.

CDR3 amino acids: CASSPRGAGGRSDTQYF. The CDR3 nucleotides are TGTGCCAGCAGCCCCCGCGGAGCGGGAGGGAGGTCAGATACGCAGTATTTT. The rearrangement uses TRBV7-2 and TRBJ2-3; 10 bases are a match to TRBD2. Germline V gene data show CDR1 as SGHTA and CDR2 as FQGNSA. The trim removed 5 bases at V and 4 bases at J, leaving 12 bases unmatched. The length of the CDR3 is 17 residues.

This sequence joins TRBV6-1 and TRBJ1-1; 7 bases match TRBD1. This CDR3 comprises 16 residues. The germline gives CDR1 MNHNS, CDR2 SASEGT. V shed 2 bases and J 4 bases; nucleotides not matched to a gene: 10. In DNA, the CDR3 is TGTGCCAGCAGTGAATTGACAGGGACAATGGGCACTGAAGCTTTCTTT. Encoded protein: CASSELTGTMGTEAFF.

J is TRBJ2-1 and V is TRBV11-3; maybe TRBD2 (6 bases). The CDR3 totals 13 residues. CDR1 is SGHNT, CDR2 YENEEA, per germline. The V and J ends lost 3 bases and 10 bases respectively, with 13 bases between them. The CDR3 spells CASSLVPGLEQFF. Written as DNA, the CDR3 is TGTGCCAGCAGCTTGGTCCCGGGACTCGAGCAGTTCTTC. The full variable domain, its missing parts supplied by reference TRBV11-3 and TRBJ2-1, is EAGVVQSPRYKIIEKKQPVAFWCNPISGHNTLYWYLQNLGQGPELLIRYENEEAVDDSQLPKDRFSAERLKGVDSTLKIQPAELGDSAVYLCASSLVPGLEQFFGPGTRLTVL.

The chain recombines TRBV20-1 with TRBJ2-1; 9 bases match TRBD2. The V segment lost 4 bases and the J segment 12 bases; nucleotides outside the gene matches: 16. The V gene's germline CDR1 is DFQATT and CDR2 SNEGSKA (reference sequence). The CDR3 extends over 15 amino acids. CDR3 DNA: TGCAGTGCTATAGATAGAGCGGGAGGAGCCAGAGCGCAGTTCTTC. The encoded protein is CSAIDRAGGARAQFF.

The rearrangement links TRBV29-1 to TRBJ2-7, with D hard to call. The germline V gene encodes CDR1 SQVTM and CDR2 ANQGSEA. The V end was cut by 4 bases, the J end by 0 bases, with 10 bases between. This CDR3 contains 13 residues. The CDR3 region is CSVAQKSSYEQYF. The CDR3 DNA is TGCAGCGTTGCACAAAAGAGCTCCTACGAGCAGTACTTC.

The chain couples TRBV7-3 to TRBJ2-1; possibly TRBD2 for D (6 bases). Germline loops: CDR1 SGHTA, CDR2 FQGTGA. The CDR3 runs to 13 residues. Trimming cost V 3 bases and J 8 bases, with 11 bases left between them. CDR3 nucleotides: TGTGCCAGCAGCTTCGGGGGAGCGGATGAGCAGTTCTTC. Amino acid sequence: CASSFGGADEQFF.

The gene calls are TRBV6-5 and TRBJ2-1; D may be TRBD2 (6 bases). Trimming pared 5 bases from V and 0 bases from J, leaving 14 bases between. Germline CDR1 and CDR2: MNHEY and SVGAGI. The CDR3 spans 16 residues. For the CDR3, the DNA is TGTGCCAGCAGTATAATGGGGGGAAGCTCCTACAATGAGCAGTTCTTC. This encodes CASSIMGGSSYNEQFF.

This clonotype appeared many times. The J gene is TRBJ2-1, the V gene TRBV6-4; 9 bases are shared with TRBD1. Losses at the gene ends were 3 bases for V and 10 bases for J; bases not matched to a gene: 7. This CDR3 contains 14 residues. Germline V gene sequence: CDR1 MRHNA, CDR2 SNTAGT. The CDR3: CASSDGTGSHEQFF. The CDR3 coding sequence is TGTGCCAGCAGTGATGGGACAGGGTCCCACGAGCAGTTCTTC.

V and J are TRBV15 and TRBJ2-6; weak D call: TRBD2 (6 bases). The CDR3 has 19 residues. Germline CDR1 LNHNV, CDR2 YYDKDF (reference sequence). V shed 0 bases and J shed 0 bases, with 15 bases lying between them. Here the CDR3 reads CATSRDRGTFGSGANVLTF. DNA for the CDR3: TGTGCCACCAGCAGAGATCGTGGGACTTTCGGCTCTGGGGCCAACGTCCTGACTTTC.

This clonotype was detected only a few times. The chain couples TRBV20-1 to TRBJ2-7; 9 bases are shared with TRBD2. Unmatched junction bases numbered 10, after V lost 5 bases and J lost 5 bases. The germline V gene encodes CDR1 DFQATT and CDR2 SNEGSKA (reference sequence). The CDR3 sequence is 14 residues long. This CDR3 is CSAPQGTSSHEQYF. The CDR3 DNA follows: TGCAGTGCTCCCCAGGGGACTAGCAGCCACGAGCAGTACTTC.

The gene calls are TRBV29-1 and TRBJ2-1; D might be TRBD1 (5 bases). V lost 0 bases and J 5 bases, leaving 14 bases between the germline ends. CDR3 length: 15 residues. Germline CDR1 reads SQVTM; CDR2 reads ANQGSEA. This chain's CDR3 is CSVEDLGVRNNEQFF. CDR3 DNA sequence: TGCAGCGTTGAAGATTTAGGGGTCAGGAACAATGAGCAGTTCTTC.

This clonotype has at least ten counts. The V gene is TRBV5-1, the J gene TRBJ2-5; D is perhaps TRBD1 or TRBD2 (5 bases each). V lost 6 bases and J lost 2, with 14 bases in between. CDR1 and CDR2 (germline): SGHRS, YFSETQ. The CDR3 consists of 14 residues. The CDR3, as DNA: TGCGCCAGCACGCGCGAGGGGCGACAAGAGACCCAGTACTTC. Protein sequence: CASTREGRQETQYF.

J is TRBJ2-1 and V is TRBV27; D is tentatively TRBD1 or TRBD2 (5 bases each). The germline V gene has CDR1 MNHEY and CDR2 SMNVEV (reference sequence). The CDR3 is 11 residues long. The V gene lost 6 bases and the J gene lost 8 bases, with 8 bases spanning the gap. CDR3 DNA sequence: TGTGCCAGCAGCCGGGACGATGAGCAGTTCTTC. Its protein is CASSRDDEQFF.

The chain couples TRBV29-1 to TRBJ1-1; D ambiguous. V dropped 6 bases and J dropped 5 bases, with 10 bases sitting between them. The germline CDR1 and CDR2 sequences are SQVTM and ANQGSEA. The CDR3 length is 11 residues. CDR3: CSVAWRTEAFF. CDR3 in DNA: TGCAGCGTCGCATGGCGGACTGAAGCTTTCTTT.

The chain recombines TRBV10-3 with TRBJ2-5; tentative D call: TRBD2 (6 bases). Trimming took off 6 bases at V and 11 bases at J, with 25 bases between the two ends. Looked up from germline, CDR1 is ENHRY and CDR2 is SYGVKD. CDR3 length: 15 amino acids. CDR3 coding DNA: TGTGCCATCAGGCCTCCGGGACTCGCTACGGGTGAGCAGTACTTC. It encodes CAIRPPGLATGEQYF.